This TCR beta chain originates from a study of post-analysis software for immune sequencing data. Findings and limits, study-wide: TRBV5-6, TRBV5-1 and TRBV20-1 were among roughly 5 TRBV segments more frequent in patients than controls.

Concerning this clonotype itself: Its antigen remains unidentified.

The V and J ends lost 1 base and 5 bases, in that order; junction bases with no gene match: 7. CDR3 length: 16 residues. In germline, CDR1 is KGHSH, CDR2 LQKENI. cDNA libraries of TCR beta carried unique molecular identifiers. Between about 1 and 11 million T cells gave rise to some 470,000 cDNA molecules. Using its own MiXCR run on the PCR reads, TCRdb lists one record per CDR3 protein. The repertoire consists of about 200,000 distinct CDR3 sequences, with roughly 30% occurring once and the leading ten covering about 3.7%. The chain joins TRBV18 to TRBJ2-1; TRBD2 matches at 8 bases. This TCR came from a girl aged 2-17 years with multiple sclerosis. The sample comprised blood. This CDR3 is CASSPLAGQINNEQFF. The DNA of the CDR3 is TGTGCCAGCTCACCACTAGCGGGACAAATCAACAATGAGCAGTTCTTC.